Shown below are 20 T cell receptor beta chains from a single sample sequenced in a study of post-analysis software for immune sequencing data. Study findings and constraints: TRBV segments more frequent in patients than in controls numbered several and included TRBV5-6, TRBV5-1 and TRBV20-1.

Unique molecular identifiers tagged the TCR beta cDNA libraries. TCRdb independently ran MiXCR on the PCR reads; one entry per CDR3 protein. This sample has 700,000 to 900,000 distinct CDR3 sequences, with around 42% found just once. These receptors' targets are unknown. Sequenced input: blood. The receptors originated from a girl aged 10 to 17 with multiple sclerosis.

V gene TRBV29-1 combines with J gene TRBJ2-5; 8 nucleotides line up with TRBD2. With the DNA end fitting TRBJ2-7 better, the J assignment may be wrong. The CDR3 loop spans 13 amino acids. The germline V gene encodes CDR1 SQVTM and CDR2 ANQGSEA. CDR3 bases: TGCAGCGGTGTGACGGGAGGGTTGGACGAGCAGTACTTC. Its protein product is CSGVTGGLDEQYF.

This clonotype was seen a few times. The V and J genes are TRBV29-1 and TRBJ2-1, with 9 bases identical to TRBD1. The J segment lost 6 bases and the V segment lost 6 bases, leaving 9 bases of the junction unmatched. The CDR3 contains 14 residues. CDR1 is SQVTM and CDR2 is ANQGSEA in the germline V gene. CDR3 nucleotides: TGCAGCGTGGCCGGGACAGGGTCAGTCAATGAGCAGTTCTTC. Residues: CSVAGTGSVNEQFF.

The chain joins TRBV24-1 to TRBJ1-1; no reliable D call. Germline values: CDR1 KGHDR, CDR2 SFDVKD. V shed 3 bases and J shed 11 bases, with 15 bases lying between them. The CDR3 sequence is 13 residues long. DNA of the CDR3: TGTGCCACCAGTGATGGTTGGTCTCGCAGGGCTTTCTTT. It yields the protein CATSDGWSRRAFF.

Only a few counts were recorded for this clonotype. The rearrangement joins TRBV20-1 to TRBJ2-1, with D possibly TRBD2 on 6 matching bases. CDR3 length: 15 amino acids. From germline, CDR1 is DFQATT and CDR2 SNEGSKA (reference sequence). V lost 0 bases to trimming and J lost 2 bases, with 11 bases between them. The CDR3 is CSARDAGYTYNEQFF. The CDR3 nucleotides are TGCAGTGCTAGAGACGCGGGATATACCTACAATGAGCAGTTCTTC.

This chain's CDR3 is CASSRAGTSGSEQFF. The CDR3 DNA reads as TGTGCCAGCAGCCGGGCGGGGACTAGCGGGAGTGAGCAGTTCTTC. The chain uses TRBV7-3 and TRBJ2-1, with 14 bases that match TRBD2. Looked up from germline, CDR1 is SGHTA and CDR2 is FQGTGA. The CDR3 has 15 amino acids. Losses at the gene ends were 5 bases for V and 9 bases for J; bases not matched to a gene: 6.

This chain joins TRBV7-6 and TRBJ2-7, with D perhaps given as TRBD1 or TRBD2 (5 bases each). The end of the DNA fits TRBJ2-5 better, so the J call may be wrong. The germline V gene encodes CDR1 SGHVS and CDR2 FNYEAQ. The CDR3 is made up of 15 amino acids. The CDR3 DNA follows: TGTGCCAGCAGGAATACACCCGGGGCCGCGGAGACCCAGTACTTC. It is translated as CASRNTPGAAETQYF.

The J gene is TRBJ2-4, the V gene TRBV29-1, with 11 bases fitting TRBD2. The end of the DNA fits TRBJ2-7 better, so the J call may be wrong. This CDR3 comprises 13 residues. Germline V gives CDR1 SQVTM, CDR2 ANQGSEA. The CDR3: CSAAGTSGYEQYF. DNA for the CDR3: TGCAGCGCCGCCGGGACTAGCGGATACGAGCAGTACTTC.

The chain has TRBV7-8 and TRBJ2-3; D unclear. The CDR3 spans 13 residues. V was clipped by 5 bases and J by 6 bases, with 12 bases between them. The germline gives CDR1 SGHVS, CDR2 FQNEAQ. The CDR3 sequence: CASSKGRWDTQYF. CDR3 DNA: TGTGCCAGCAGCAAAGGACGGTGGGATACGCAGTATTTT.

This clonotype was picked up a small number of times. This sequence joins TRBV6-5 and TRBJ2-1, with 8 bases matching TRBD2. There are 14 residues in the CDR3. V shed 8 bases, J shed 6 bases, and the junction held 9 bases outside the gene matches. Germline values: CDR1 MNHEY, CDR2 SVGAGI. The DNA of the CDR3 is TGTGCCAGCGCGGGAGGCGGAGGGCCCAATGAGCAGTTCTTC. Translation gives CASAGGGGPNEQFF.

The V call is TRBV20-1, the J call TRBJ1-5; D unresolved. CDR1 and CDR2 (germline): DFQATT, SNEGSKA (reference sequence). The CDR3 has 12 residues. The CDR3 here is CRAGRKGQPQHF. CDR3 coding DNA: TGCAGGGCTGGGCGTAAAGGACAGCCCCAGCATTTT.

This chain uses TRBV2 with TRBJ2-3; weak D call: TRBD2 (5 bases). This CDR3 is built from 14 residues. The germline gives CDR1 SNHLY, CDR2 FYNNEI. The V gene lost 2 bases and the J gene lost 7 bases, with 13 bases spanning the gap. For the CDR3, the DNA is TGTGCCAGCAGTGAAACCGGGATCGGGTATACGCAGTATTTT. Its protein product is CASSETGIGYTQYF.

The chain recombines TRBV12-3 or TRBV12-4 with TRBJ1-2, with 7 bases fitting TRBD1. The CDR3 is 15 residues long. After removal of 3 bases from V and 4 bases from J, the junction contained 8 bases not matched to a gene. The CDR3 reads CASSLTQGVVYGYTF. Written as DNA, the CDR3 is TGTGCCAGCAGTTTGACGCAGGGGGTTGTCTATGGCTACACCTTC.

This clonotype has a handful of counts. The CDR3: CSARRGRETQYF. CDR3 bases: TGCAGTGCTAGGCGGGGGCGAGAGACCCAGTACTTC. The chain carries TRBV20-1 and TRBJ2-5; possible D gene TRBD2, 7 bases. Germline V CDR1 and CDR2: DFQATT, SNEGSKA (reference sequence). The CDR3 sequence is 12 residues long. V lost 3 bases to trimming and J lost 4 bases, with 9 bases between them.

This rearrangement joins TRBV9 to TRBJ2-3; 12 positions match TRBD1. This CDR3 spans 17 amino acids. V gave up 3 bases and J gave up 2 bases; unmatched junction bases: 7. Germline lookup yields CDR1 SGDLS and CDR2 YYNGEE. This chain's CDR3 is CASSETGTGGFTDTQYF. The CDR3 nucleotides are TGTGCCAGCAGCGAAACCGGGACAGGGGGCTTCACAGATACGCAGTATTTT. The entire variable domain, with the rest obtained from reference TRBV9 and TRBJ2-3, is as follows: DSGVTQTPKHLITATGQRVTLRCSPRSGDLSVYWYQQSLDQGLQFLIQYYNGEERAKGNILERFSAQQFPDLHSELNLSSLELGDSALYFCASSETGTGGFTDTQYFGPGTRLTVL.

This clonotype was detected only a few times. The V and J genes are TRBV29-1 and TRBJ2-4; the D is unclear. Between the trimmed V and J ends, which lost 7 bases and 3 bases, there was a span of 16 bases. This CDR3 is 14 amino acids long. Germline V gene lookup returns CDR1 SQVTM and CDR2 ANQGSEA. DNA for the CDR3: TGCAGCGCCCTCGGGCTGGACGGCAAAAACATTCAGTACTTC. Translated, it gives CSALGLDGKNIQYF.

This chain links TRBV27 with TRBJ2-5; TRBD2 matches 7 bases. The DNA matches TRBJ2-7 better at its end, which makes the J call doubtful. CDR3 length: 14 residues. Germline V lookup: CDR1 MNHEY, CDR2 SMNVEV (reference sequence). CDR3 region: CASRLSSGYYEQYF. The CDR3 DNA reads TGTGCCAGCAGGCTGTCTAGCGGATACTACGAGCAGTACTTC.

This clonotype was counted a few times. The rearrangement uses TRBV20-1 and TRBJ2-1; perhaps TRBD2 as D (6 bases). This CDR3 comprises 14 residues. The germline CDR1 and CDR2 sequences are DFQATT and SNEGSKA (reference sequence). Between the trimmed V and J ends, which lost 3 bases and 3 bases, there was a span of 12 bases. This chain's CDR3 is CSARGGINYNEQFF. Here the CDR3 DNA reads TGCAGTGCTAGGGGCGGGATTAACTACAATGAGCAGTTCTTC.

A single count supports this clonotype. The chain has TRBV2 and TRBJ2-1; D perhaps matches TRBD1 (6 bases). V gave up 6 bases and J gave up 6 bases, with 30 bases separating them. CDR3 size: 19 residues. Per the germline V gene, CDR1 is SNHLY and CDR2 is FYNNEI. The CDR3 coding sequence is TGTGCCAGCAGGCATAGGCCTGTTAGGGGGACCCACGTCCCCAATGAGCAGTTCTTC. This encodes CASRHRPVRGTHVPNEQFF.

This chain links TRBV5-1 with TRBJ1-6; TRBD1 matches at 9 bases. Germline values: CDR1 SGHRS, CDR2 YFSETQ. This CDR3 region has 15 residues. Losses at the gene ends were 3 bases for V and 5 bases for J; bases not matched to a gene: 3. The CDR3 nucleotides read TGCGCCAGCAGCTCGAGGACAGGGGATAATTCACCCCTCCACTTT. Its protein is CASSSRTGDNSPLHF.

This CDR3 is CASSRVGDPGEQFF. In nucleotides, the CDR3 is TGTGCCAGCAGTCGGGTTGGGGATCCTGGTGAGCAGTTCTTC. The chain recombines TRBV9 with TRBJ2-1; D is undetermined. The germline V and J ends were trimmed by 5 bases and 9 bases, with 18 bases remaining between them. Germline CDR1 reads SGDLS; CDR2 reads YYNGEE. The CDR3 is 14 residues long. The full variable domain, completed using reference TRBV9 and TRBJ2-1, is DSGVTQTPKHLITATGQRVTLRCSPRSGDLSVYWYQQSLDQGLQFLIQYYNGEERAKGNILERFSAQQFPDLHSELNLSSLELGDSALYFCASSRVGDPGEQFFGPGTRLTVL.